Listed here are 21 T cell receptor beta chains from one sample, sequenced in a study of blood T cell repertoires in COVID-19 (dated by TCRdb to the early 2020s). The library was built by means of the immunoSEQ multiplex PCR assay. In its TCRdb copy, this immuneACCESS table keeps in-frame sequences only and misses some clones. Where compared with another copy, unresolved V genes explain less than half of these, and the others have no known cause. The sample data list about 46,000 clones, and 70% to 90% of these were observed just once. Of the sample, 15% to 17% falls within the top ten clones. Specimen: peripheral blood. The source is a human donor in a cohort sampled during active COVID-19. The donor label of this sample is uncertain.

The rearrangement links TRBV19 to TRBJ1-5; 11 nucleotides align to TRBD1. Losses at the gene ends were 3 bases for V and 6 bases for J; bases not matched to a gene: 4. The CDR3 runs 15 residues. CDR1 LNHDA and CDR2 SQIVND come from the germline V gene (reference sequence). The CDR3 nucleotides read TGTGCCAGTAGTATCACAGGACAGGGGGCTCAGCCCCAGCATTTT. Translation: CASSITGQGAQPQHF.

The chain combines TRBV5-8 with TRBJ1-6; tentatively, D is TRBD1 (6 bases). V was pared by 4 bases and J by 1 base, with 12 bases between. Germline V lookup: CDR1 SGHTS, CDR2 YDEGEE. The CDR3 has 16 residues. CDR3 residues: CASSMTGMSYNSPLHF. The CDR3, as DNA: TGTGCCAGCAGCATGACAGGAATGTCCTATAATTCACCCCTCCACTTT.

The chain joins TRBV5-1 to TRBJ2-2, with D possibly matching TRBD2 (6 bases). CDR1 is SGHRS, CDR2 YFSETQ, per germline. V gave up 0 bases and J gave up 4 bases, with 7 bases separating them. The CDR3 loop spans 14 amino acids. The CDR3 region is CASSLGTITGELFF. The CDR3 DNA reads TGCGCCAGCAGCTTGGGGACTATCACCGGGGAGCTGTTTTTT.

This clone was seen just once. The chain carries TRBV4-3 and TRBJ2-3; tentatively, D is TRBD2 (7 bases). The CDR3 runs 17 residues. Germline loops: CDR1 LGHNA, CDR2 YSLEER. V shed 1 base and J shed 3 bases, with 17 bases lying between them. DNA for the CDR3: TGCGCCAGCAGCCAAGGGGGGGGTAGGGGGAGGACAGATACGCAGTATTTT. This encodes CASSQGGGRGRTDTQYF.

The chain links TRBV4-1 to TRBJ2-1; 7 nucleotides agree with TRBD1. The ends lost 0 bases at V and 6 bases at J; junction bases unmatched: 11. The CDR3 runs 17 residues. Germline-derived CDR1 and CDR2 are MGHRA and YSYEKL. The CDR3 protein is CASSQDSNRGRSNEQFF. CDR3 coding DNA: TGCGCCAGCAGCCAAGATTCGAACAGGGGCCGGTCCAATGAGCAGTTCTTC.

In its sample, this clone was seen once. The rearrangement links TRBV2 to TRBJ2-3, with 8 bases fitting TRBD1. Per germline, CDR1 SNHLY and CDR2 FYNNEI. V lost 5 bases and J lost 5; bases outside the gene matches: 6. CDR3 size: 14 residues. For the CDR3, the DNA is TGTGCCAGCAGTCCGGGACAGGCTTTAGATACGCAGTATTTT. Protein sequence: CASSPGQALDTQYF.

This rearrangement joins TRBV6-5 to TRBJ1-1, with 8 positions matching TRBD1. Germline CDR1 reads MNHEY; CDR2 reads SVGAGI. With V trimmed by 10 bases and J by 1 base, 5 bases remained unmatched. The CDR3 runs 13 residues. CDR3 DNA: TGTGCCAACCGACAGGGGCAGAACACTGAAGCTTTCTTT. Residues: CANRQGQNTEAFF.

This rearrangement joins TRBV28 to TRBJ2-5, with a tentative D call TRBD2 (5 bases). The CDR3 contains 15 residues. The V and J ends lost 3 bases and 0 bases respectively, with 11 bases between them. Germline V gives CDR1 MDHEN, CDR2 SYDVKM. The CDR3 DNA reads TGTGCCAGCAGTTTCCGGGGTATAAACCAAGAGACCCAGTACTTC. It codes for CASSFRGINQETQYF.

This CDR3 reads CASSQQDRYGYTF. In nucleotides, the CDR3 is TGTGCCAGCAGTCAACAGGATCGGTATGGCTACACCTTC. The chain joins TRBV6-6 to TRBJ1-2; a weak D match, TRBD1 (5 bases). Germline lookup yields CDR1 MNHNY and CDR2 SVGAGI (reference sequence). CDR3 size: 13 residues. Trimming took off 5 bases at V and 5 bases at J, with 12 bases between the two ends.

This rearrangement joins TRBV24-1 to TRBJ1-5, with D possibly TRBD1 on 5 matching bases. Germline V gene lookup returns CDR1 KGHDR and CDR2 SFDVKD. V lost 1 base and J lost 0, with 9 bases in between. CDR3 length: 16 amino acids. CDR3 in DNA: TGTGCCACCAGTGATTTTGGGGGGGGTAGCAATCAGCCCCAGCATTTT. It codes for CATSDFGGGSNQPQHF.

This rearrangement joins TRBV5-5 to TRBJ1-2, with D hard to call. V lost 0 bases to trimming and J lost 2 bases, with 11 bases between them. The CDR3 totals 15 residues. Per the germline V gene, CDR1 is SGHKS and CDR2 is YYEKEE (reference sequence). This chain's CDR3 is CASSLAYPGNYGYTF. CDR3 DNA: TGTGCCAGCAGCTTGGCTTATCCGGGGAACTATGGCTACACCTTC. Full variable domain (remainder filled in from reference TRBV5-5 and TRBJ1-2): DAGVTQSPTHLIKTRGQQVTLRCSPISGHKSVSWYQQVLGQGPQFIFQYYEKEERGRGNFPDRFSARQFPNYSSELNVNALLLGDSALYLCASSLAYPGNYGYTFGSGTRLTVV.

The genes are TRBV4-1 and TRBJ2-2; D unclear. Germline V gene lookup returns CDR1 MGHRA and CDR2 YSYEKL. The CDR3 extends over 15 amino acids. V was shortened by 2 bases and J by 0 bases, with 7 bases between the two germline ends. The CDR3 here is CASSQSPANTGELFF. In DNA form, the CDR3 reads TGCGCCAGCAGCCAATCCCCCGCGAACACCGGGGAGCTGTTTTTT.

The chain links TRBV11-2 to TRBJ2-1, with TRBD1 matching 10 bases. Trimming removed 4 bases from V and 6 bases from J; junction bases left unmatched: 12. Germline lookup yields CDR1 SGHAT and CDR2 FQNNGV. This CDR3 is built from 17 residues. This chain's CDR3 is CASSSYTGTGAANEQFF. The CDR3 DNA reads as TGTGCCAGCAGCTCATACACCGGGACAGGGGCTGCCAATGAGCAGTTCTTC. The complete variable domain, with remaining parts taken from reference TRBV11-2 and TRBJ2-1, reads EAGVAQSPRYKIIEKRQSVAFWCNPISGHATLYWYQQILGQGPKLLIQFQNNGVVDDSQLPKDRFSAERLKGVDSTLKIQPAKLEDSAVYLCASSSYTGTGAANEQFFGPGTRLTVL.

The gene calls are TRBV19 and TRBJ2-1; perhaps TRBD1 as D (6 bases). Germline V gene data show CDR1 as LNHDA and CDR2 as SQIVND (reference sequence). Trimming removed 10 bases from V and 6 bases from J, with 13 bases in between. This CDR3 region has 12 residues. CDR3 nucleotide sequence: TGTGCCACTGGGACAAGAGGCAATGAGCAGTTCTTC. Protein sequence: CATGTRGNEQFF.

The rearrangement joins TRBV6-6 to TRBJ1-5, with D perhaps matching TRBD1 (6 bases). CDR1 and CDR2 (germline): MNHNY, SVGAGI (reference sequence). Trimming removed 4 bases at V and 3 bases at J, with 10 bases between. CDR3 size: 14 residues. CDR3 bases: TGTGCCAGCAGTTCCTCAGGGGCCAATCAGCCCCAGCATTTT. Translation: CASSSSGANQPQHF.

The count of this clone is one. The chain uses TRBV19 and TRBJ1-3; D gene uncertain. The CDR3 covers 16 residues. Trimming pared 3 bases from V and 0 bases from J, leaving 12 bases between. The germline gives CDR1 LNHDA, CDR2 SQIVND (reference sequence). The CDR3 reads CASSIPRASSGNTIYF. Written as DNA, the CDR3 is TGTGCCAGTAGTATCCCCCGTGCGAGCTCTGGAAACACCATATATTTT.

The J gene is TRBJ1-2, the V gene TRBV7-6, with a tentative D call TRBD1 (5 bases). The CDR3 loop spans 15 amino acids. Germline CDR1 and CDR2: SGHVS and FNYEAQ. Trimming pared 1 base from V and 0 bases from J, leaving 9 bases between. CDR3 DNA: TGTGCCAGCAGCTTAGAGGTGGGGCCTAACTATGGCTACACCTTC. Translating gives CASSLEVGPNYGYTF.

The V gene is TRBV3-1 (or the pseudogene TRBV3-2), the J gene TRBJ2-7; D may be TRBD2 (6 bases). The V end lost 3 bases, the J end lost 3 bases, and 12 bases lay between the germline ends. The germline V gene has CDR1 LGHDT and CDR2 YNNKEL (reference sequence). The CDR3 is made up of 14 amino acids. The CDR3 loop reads CASSHYGSDYEQYF. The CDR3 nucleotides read TGTGCCAGCAGCCATTACGGGAGCGACTACGAGCAGTACTTC.

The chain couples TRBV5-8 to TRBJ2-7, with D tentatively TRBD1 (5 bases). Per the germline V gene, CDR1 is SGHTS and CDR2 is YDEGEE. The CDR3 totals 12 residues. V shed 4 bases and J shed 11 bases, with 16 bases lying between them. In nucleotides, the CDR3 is TGTGCCAGCAGCCTCCTTAAGGGGCACAAGTACTTC. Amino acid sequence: CASSLLKGHKYF.

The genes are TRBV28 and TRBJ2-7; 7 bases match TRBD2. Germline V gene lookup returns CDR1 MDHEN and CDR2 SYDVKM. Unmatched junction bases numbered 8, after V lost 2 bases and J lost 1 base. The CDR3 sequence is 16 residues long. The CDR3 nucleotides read TGTGCCAGCAGTTTACCCACTAGCGTGCCTTCCTACGAGCAGTACTTC. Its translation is CASSLPTSVPSYEQYF.

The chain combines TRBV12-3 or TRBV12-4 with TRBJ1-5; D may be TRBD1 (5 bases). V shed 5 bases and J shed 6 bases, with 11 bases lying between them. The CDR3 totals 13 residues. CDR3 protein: CASSPDRAQPQHF. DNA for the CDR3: TGTGCCAGCAGTCCTGACAGAGCTCAGCCCCAGCATTTT.